A single TCR beta chain is shown here with its context. Its target is not known. Some clones are missing from TCRdb's copy, which holds only in-frame ones; the method was immunoSEQ multiplex PCR. The sample holds about 130,000 clones, about 86% seen once. Trimming stripped 0 bases from V and 6 bases from J, with 11 bases between. The CDR3 has 14 amino acids. Germline V gene lookup returns CDR1 GTSNPN and CDR2 SVGIG (reference sequence). The sample originates from a study of T cell responses to AZD1222 COVID-19 vaccine. Regarding the study as a whole: Baseline antibody screening turned up just a handful of seropositive AZD1222 recipients.

The chain uses TRBV30 and TRBJ1-4; no firm D call. This material consisted of peripheral blood, taken on day 0 of AZD1222 vaccination. This sequence was found in an adult in good health. The CDR3 DNA is TGTGCCTGGAGTGTATCTAGGGTGGATGAAAAACTGTTTTTT. It encodes CAWSVSRVDEKLFF.